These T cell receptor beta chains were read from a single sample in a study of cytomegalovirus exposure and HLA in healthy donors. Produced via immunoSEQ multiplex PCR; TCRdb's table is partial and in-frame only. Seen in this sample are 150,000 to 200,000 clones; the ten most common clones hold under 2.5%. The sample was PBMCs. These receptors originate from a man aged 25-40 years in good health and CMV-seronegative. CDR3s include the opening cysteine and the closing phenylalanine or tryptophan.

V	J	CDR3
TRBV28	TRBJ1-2	CASSFWDTALYGYTF
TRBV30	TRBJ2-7	CAFHTGDNEQYF
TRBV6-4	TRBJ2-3	CASSDSEAGTQYF
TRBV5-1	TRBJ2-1	CASSLGSGPDNEQFF
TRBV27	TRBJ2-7	CASSLTGSSYEQYF
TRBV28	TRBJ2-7	CASGGLAGSSYEQYF
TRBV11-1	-	CASSLGASYEQYF
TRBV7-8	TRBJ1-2	CASSFEGFGYTF
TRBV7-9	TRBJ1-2	CASSYGTGWNYGYTF
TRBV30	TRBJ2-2	CAWTRAEDTGELFF
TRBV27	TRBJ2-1	CASSFLTGEQFF
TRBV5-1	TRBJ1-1	CASIGQENTEAFF
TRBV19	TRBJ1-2	CATLRTGDLGYTF
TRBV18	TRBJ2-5	CASSTGQRETQYF
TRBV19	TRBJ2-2	CASSITMTGIYTGELFF
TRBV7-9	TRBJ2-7	CASSRTSYEQYF
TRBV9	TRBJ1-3	CASSSLLSGNTIYF
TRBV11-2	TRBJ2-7	CASSLDRFYEQYF
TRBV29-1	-	CSVEDLSPASEQYF
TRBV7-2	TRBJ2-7	CASSSGQRSYYEQYF
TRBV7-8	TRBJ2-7	CARSYRDRADEQYF
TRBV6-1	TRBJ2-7	CASSDFPGSGRAYEQYF
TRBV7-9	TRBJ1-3	CASSPSWSRGNTIYF
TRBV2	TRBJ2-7	CASKQGQIYEQYF
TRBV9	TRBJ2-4	CASSALGQTKGIQYF
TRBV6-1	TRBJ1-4	CAGAGAATNEKLFF
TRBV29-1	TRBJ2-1	CSVERGGLNNEQFF
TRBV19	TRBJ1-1	CASTNSGWNTEAFF
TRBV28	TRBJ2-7	CASRTARSFPAYEQYF